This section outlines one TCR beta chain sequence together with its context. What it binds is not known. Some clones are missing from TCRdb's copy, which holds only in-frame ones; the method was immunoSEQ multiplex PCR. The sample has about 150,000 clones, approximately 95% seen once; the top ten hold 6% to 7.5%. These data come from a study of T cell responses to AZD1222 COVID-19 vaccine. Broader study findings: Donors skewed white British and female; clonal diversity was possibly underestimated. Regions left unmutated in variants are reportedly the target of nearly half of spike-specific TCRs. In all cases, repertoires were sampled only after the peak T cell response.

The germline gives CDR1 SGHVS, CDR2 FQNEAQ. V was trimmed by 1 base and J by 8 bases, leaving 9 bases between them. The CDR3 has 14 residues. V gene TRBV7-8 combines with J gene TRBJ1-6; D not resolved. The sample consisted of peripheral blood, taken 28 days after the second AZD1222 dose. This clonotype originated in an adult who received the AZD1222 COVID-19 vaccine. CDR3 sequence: CASSLDVLYSPLHF. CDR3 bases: TGTGCCAGCAGCTTAGATGTCCTATATTCACCCCTCCACTTT.